These 24 T cell receptor beta chains share one sample of origin, sequenced in a study of blood T cell repertoires in COVID-19. Libraries were prepared by immunoSEQ multiplex PCR; TCRdb keeps only in-frame clonotypes and omits some of them. The sample shows around 51,000 clones, 90% of them seen only once. Material for sequencing was peripheral blood. The receptors shown here come from a man in his 70s with acute or convalescent COVID-19.

V is TRBV11-2 and J is TRBJ2-1, with 15 bases that match TRBD2. From germline, CDR1 is SGHAT and CDR2 FQNNGV. After removal of 4 bases from V and 3 bases from J, the junction contained 10 bases not matched to a gene. The CDR3 is 19 amino acids. DNA of the CDR3: TGTGCCAGCAGCTCCAAGGGACTAGCGGGGGGTTTACTCTACAATGAGCAGTTCTTC. Translated: CASSSKGLAGGLLYNEQFF. Drawing the rest from reference TRBV11-2 and TRBJ2-1, the complete variable domain is EAGVAQSPRYKIIEKRQSVAFWCNPISGHATLYWYQQILGQGPKLLIQFQNNGVVDDSQLPKDRFSAERLKGVDSTLKIQPAKLEDSAVYLCASSSKGLAGGLLYNEQFFGPGTRLTVL.

The J gene is TRBJ2-7, the V gene TRBV6-5, with TRBD2 identical over 8 bases. Germline CDR1 reads MNHEY; CDR2 reads SVGAGI. J gave up 1 base and V 0 bases, and 5 bases lay outside the gene matches. The CDR3 loop spans 16 amino acids. The CDR3 reads CASSYSISGGSYEQYF. The CDR3 DNA sequence: TGTGCCAGCAGTTACTCGATAAGCGGGGGTTCCTACGAGCAGTACTTC.

The rearrangement joins TRBV3-1 (or the pseudogene TRBV3-2) to TRBJ2-5, with TRBD1 matching over 8 bases. The germline V gene has CDR1 LGHDT and CDR2 YNNKEL (reference sequence). The ends lost 4 bases at V and 4 bases at J; junction bases unmatched: 8. This CDR3 is 15 amino acids long. CDR3 loop: CASSPGQGVRETQYF. CDR3 DNA: TGTGCCAGCAGCCCTGGACAGGGAGTAAGAGAGACCCAGTACTTC.

The J gene is TRBJ1-1, the V gene TRBV27; TRBD1 might be the D (6 bases). Germline CDR1 is MNHEY and CDR2 is SMNVEV (reference sequence). This CDR3 has 13 amino acids. The V and J ends lost 5 bases and 5 bases respectively, with 12 bases between them. The CDR3 sequence: CASSPRGHTEAFF. The CDR3 DNA follows: TGTGCCAGCAGTCCCAGGGGCCATACTGAAGCTTTCTTT.

CDR3 in amino acids: CASSESPGQVHEQFF. CDR3 DNA: TGCGCCAGCAGTGAGAGCCCCGGACAGGTCCATGAGCAGTTCTTC. The chain carries TRBV10-1 and TRBJ2-1, with TRBD1 matching 7 bases. The germline CDR1 and CDR2 sequences are WNHNN and SYGVQD (reference sequence). This CDR3 contains 15 residues. Losses at the gene ends were 2 bases for V and 8 bases for J; bases not matched to a gene: 9.

V gene TRBV11-1 combines with J gene TRBJ2-7; D is perhaps TRBD1 (8 bases). CDR1 and CDR2 from the germline V gene are SGHAT and FQDESV (reference sequence). The CDR3 loop spans 14 amino acids. Trimming shortened V by 2 bases and J by 3 bases, and 11 bases separated the two germline ends. Written as DNA, the CDR3 is TGTGCCAGCAGCTTAACAGGGGGGGACTACGAGCAGTACTTC. This encodes CASSLTGGDYEQYF.

The rearrangement links TRBV6-1 to TRBJ2-2; D is unclear. The CDR3 is made up of 16 amino acids. Germline V gives CDR1 MNHNS, CDR2 SASEGT. V dropped 2 bases and J dropped 5 bases, with 15 bases sitting between them. The CDR3 is CASSESDRTITGELFF. The CDR3, as DNA: TGTGCCAGCAGTGAATCTGACCGTACTATAACCGGGGAGCTGTTTTTT.

This clone has just one count. The rearrangement uses TRBV5-4 and TRBJ2-5; unclear D gene. This CDR3 has 11 amino acids. Trimming pared 4 bases from V and 1 base from J, leaving 2 bases between. The V gene's germline CDR1 is SGHNT and CDR2 YYREEE (reference sequence). This CDR3 reads CASSLQETQYF. The CDR3 nucleotides read TGTGCCAGCAGCCTCCAAGAGACCCAGTACTTC.

The genes are TRBV13 and TRBJ2-1; TRBD2 might be the D (5 bases). V lost 1 base and J lost 0, with 10 bases in between. The CDR3 has 16 amino acids. CDR1 is PRHDT, CDR2 FYEKMQ, per germline (reference sequence). The CDR3 reads CASSLAAESSYNEQFF. The CDR3 bases are TGTGCCAGCAGCTTAGCAGCGGAAAGCTCCTACAATGAGCAGTTCTTC.

This clone is termed large. This sequence joins TRBV4-2 and TRBJ2-5; 7 nucleotides match TRBD1. This CDR3 spans 15 amino acids. Trimming removed 2 bases from V and 2 bases from J; junction bases left unmatched: 5. Germline V gives CDR1 LGHNA, CDR2 YNFKEQ. CDR3 coding DNA: TGTGCCAGCAGCCAAACAGGACAGGTTCAAGAGACCCAGTACTTC. Translated: CASSQTGQVQETQYF.

Comment on this clone: One end of the junction fails to match germline, which may point to a read error. The J gene is TRBJ1-2, the V gene TRBV5-1; 12 bases fit TRBD1. The CDR3 extends over 16 amino acids. In germline, CDR1 is SGHRS, CDR2 YFSETQ. In DNA, the CDR3 is TGCGCCAGCAGATTGGGACAGGGGGCGACCCTTTCTGGCTACACCTTC. It codes for CASRLGQGATLSGYTF.

The J gene is TRBJ1-2, the V gene TRBV6-6; tentatively, D is TRBD1 (6 bases). This CDR3 contains 14 residues. V lost 6 bases, J lost 7 bases, and 18 bases lay in between. The germline V gene has CDR1 MNHNY and CDR2 SVGAGI (reference sequence). The CDR3: CASSFDRTGFGYTF. CDR3 DNA sequence: TGTGCCAGCAGCTTCGACAGGACCGGTTTTGGCTACACCTTC.

This chain uses TRBV7-9 with TRBJ2-3; possible D gene TRBD2, 5 bases. Trimming took off 1 base at V and 4 bases at J, with 9 bases between the two ends. The CDR3 is made up of 14 amino acids. Germline V lookup: CDR1 SEHNR, CDR2 FQNEAQ (reference sequence). The CDR3 DNA follows: TGTGCCAGCAGCTTAGTCGGTAGCGCAGATACGCAGTATTTT. Its translation: CASSLVGSADTQYF.

To note about this clone: This specimen includes other DNA sequences encoding the same CDR3. V usage is TRBV19 and J usage is TRBJ2-7; 11 positions agree with TRBD1. The CDR3 consists of 14 residues. V shed 5 bases, J shed 4 bases, and the junction held 4 bases outside the gene matches. Per germline, CDR1 LNHDA and CDR2 SQIVND (reference sequence). This CDR3 reads CASSPGQGAYEQYF. CDR3 nucleotides: TGTGCCAGTAGTCCAGGACAGGGGGCTTACGAGCAGTACTTC.

The V call is TRBV15, the J call TRBJ1-3; D is unclear. The CDR3 contains 14 residues. Germline CDR1 reads LNHNV; CDR2 reads YYDKDF (reference sequence). V dropped 0 bases and J dropped 0 bases, with 3 bases sitting between them. The CDR3 here is CATSRDRSGNTIYF. The CDR3 DNA is TGTGCCACCAGCAGAGATCGCTCTGGAAACACCATATATTTT.

V usage is TRBV7-8 and J usage is TRBJ2-3; D may be TRBD2 (7 bases). The germline V and J ends were trimmed by 2 bases and 0 bases, with 18 bases remaining between them. CDR3 size: 18 residues. The V gene's germline CDR1 is SGHVS and CDR2 FQNEAQ. CDR3 sequence reads: CASSLSRGGPPSTDTQYF. CDR3 sequence (DNA): TGTGCCAGCAGCTTATCGAGGGGGGGCCCTCCTAGCACAGATACGCAGTATTTT.

This clone turned up a few times. This chain links TRBV21-1 with TRBJ2-7; the DNA was not used to check the table's D call, TRBD2. TRBV21-1 is reported as a pseudogene. The CDR3 runs to 15 residues. CDR3 in amino acids: CASSPLGLEPYEQYF. CDR3 sequence (DNA): TGTGCCAGCAGCCCTTTGGGACTAGAACCCTACGAGCAGTACTTC.

The chain carries TRBV6-1 and TRBJ2-1; a weak D match, TRBD2 (5 bases). Germline V gene lookup returns CDR1 MNHNS and CDR2 SASEGT. Trimming took off 3 bases at V and 6 bases at J, with 15 bases between the two ends. CDR3 length: 15 residues. The CDR3 sequence is CASSDRASLSNEQFF. The DNA of the CDR3 is TGTGCCAGCAGTGATAGGGCTAGCTTAAGCAATGAGCAGTTCTTC.

V and J are TRBV29-1 and TRBJ1-4; D possibly corresponds to TRBD1 (5 bases). CDR3 length equals 12 residues. The germline V and J ends were trimmed by 7 bases and 4 bases, with 10 bases remaining between them. CDR1 is SQVTM and CDR2 is ANQGSEA in the germline V gene. CDR3 residues: CSGGGGNEKLFF. The CDR3 nucleotides are TGCAGCGGGGGGGGAGGTAATGAAAAACTGTTTTTT.

The J gene is TRBJ2-2, the V gene TRBV4-3; 11 bases agree with TRBD2. There are 17 residues in the CDR3. Germline V gene lookup returns CDR1 LGHNA and CDR2 YSLEER. The V and J ends lost 1 base and 2 bases, in that order; junction bases with no gene match: 3. The CDR3 sequence: CASSQGSGGANTGELFF. The CDR3, as DNA: TGCGCCAGCAGCCAAGGTAGCGGGGGGGCCAACACCGGGGAGCTGTTTTTT.

The V and J genes are TRBV19 and TRBJ1-6; D is undetermined. V lost 4 bases and J 15 bases, leaving 22 bases between the germline ends. This CDR3 spans 15 amino acids. The V gene's germline CDR1 is LNHDA and CDR2 SQIVND (reference sequence). Here the CDR3 reads CASSTQIQTPGDLHF. CDR3 sequence (DNA): TGTGCCAGTAGTACCCAGATCCAAACCCCAGGTGACCTCCACTTT.

V usage is TRBV4-3 and J usage is TRBJ1-2; D uncertain. The CDR3 covers 15 residues. V lost 1 base to trimming and J lost 1 base, with 10 bases between them. Germline lookup yields CDR1 LGHNA and CDR2 YSLEER. CDR3 amino acids: CASSQALNSNYGYTF. The CDR3, as DNA: TGCGCCAGCAGCCAAGCGCTAAACAGTAACTATGGCTACACCTTC.

The gene calls are TRBV6-5 and TRBJ1-5; D is unclear. V gave up 7 bases and J gave up 0 bases, with 13 bases separating them. The CDR3 is 15 amino acids. CDR1 and CDR2 (germline): MNHEY, SVGAGI. The CDR3 region is CASIGRSLSNQPQHF. CDR3 in DNA: TGTGCCAGCATCGGCAGGTCCCTTAGCAATCAGCCCCAGCATTTT.

The chain is built from TRBV19 and TRBJ1-1; 9 positions agree with TRBD1. Germline CDR1 reads LNHDA; CDR2 reads SQIVND (reference sequence). The V and J ends lost 7 bases and 1 base, in that order; junction bases with no gene match: 7. CDR3 length: 15 residues. The CDR3 DNA reads as TGTGCCAGTAACACAGGGGGCTTCAGGAACACTGAAGCTTTCTTT. Translation: CASNTGGFRNTEAFF.